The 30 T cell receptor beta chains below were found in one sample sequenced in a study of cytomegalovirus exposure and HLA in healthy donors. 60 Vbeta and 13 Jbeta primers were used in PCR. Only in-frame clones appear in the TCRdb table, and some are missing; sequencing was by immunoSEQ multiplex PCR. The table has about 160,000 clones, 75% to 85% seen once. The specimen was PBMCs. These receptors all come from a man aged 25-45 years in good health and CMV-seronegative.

The CDR3 coding sequence is TGTGCCACCGGACAGCTTTTTGGAAACACCATATATTTT. It is translated as CATGQLFGNTIYF. The rearrangement uses TRBV6-5 and TRBJ1-3, with a tentative D call TRBD1 (6 bases). The CDR3 is made up of 13 amino acids. The V gene lost 10 bases and the J gene lost 3 bases, with 13 bases spanning the gap. Looked up from germline, CDR1 is MNHEY and CDR2 is SVGAGI.

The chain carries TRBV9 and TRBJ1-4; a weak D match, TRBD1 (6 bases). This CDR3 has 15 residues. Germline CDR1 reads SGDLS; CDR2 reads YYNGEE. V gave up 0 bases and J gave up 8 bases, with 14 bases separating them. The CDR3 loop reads CASSVGGGGREKLFF. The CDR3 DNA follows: TGTGCCAGCAGCGTAGGGGGGGGCGGAAGGGAAAAACTGTTTTTT.

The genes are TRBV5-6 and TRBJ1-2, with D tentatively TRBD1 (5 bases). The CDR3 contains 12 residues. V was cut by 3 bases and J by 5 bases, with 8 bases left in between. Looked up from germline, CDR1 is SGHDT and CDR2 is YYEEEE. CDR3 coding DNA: TGTGCCAGCAGCTCGAGACAGTATGGCTACACCTTC. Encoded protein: CASSSRQYGYTF.

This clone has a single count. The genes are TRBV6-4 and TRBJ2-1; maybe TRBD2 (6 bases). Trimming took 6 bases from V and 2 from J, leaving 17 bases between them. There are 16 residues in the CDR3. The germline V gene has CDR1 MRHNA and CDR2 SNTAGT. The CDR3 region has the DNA TGTGCCAGCAGCCCACTAGCCGGTTTCACCTACAATGAGCAGTTCTTC. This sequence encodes CASSPLAGFTYNEQFF.

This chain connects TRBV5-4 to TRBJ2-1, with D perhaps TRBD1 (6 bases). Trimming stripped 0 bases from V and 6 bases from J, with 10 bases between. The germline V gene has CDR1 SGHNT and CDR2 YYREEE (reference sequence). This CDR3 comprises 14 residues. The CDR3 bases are TGTGCCAGCAGCTTGGAACAGGGTGTCAATGAGCAGTTCTTC. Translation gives CASSLEQGVNEQFF.

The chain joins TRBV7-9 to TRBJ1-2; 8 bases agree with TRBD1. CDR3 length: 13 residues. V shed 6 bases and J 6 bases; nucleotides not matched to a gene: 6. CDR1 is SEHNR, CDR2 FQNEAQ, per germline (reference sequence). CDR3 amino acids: CASSSMDRDGYTF. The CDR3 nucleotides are TGTGCCAGCAGTTCCATGGACAGGGATGGCTACACCTTC.

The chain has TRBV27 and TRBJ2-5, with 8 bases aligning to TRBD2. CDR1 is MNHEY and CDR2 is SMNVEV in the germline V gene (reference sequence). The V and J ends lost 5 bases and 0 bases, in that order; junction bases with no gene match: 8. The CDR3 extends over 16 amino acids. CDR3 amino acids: CASSPISGRDQETQYF. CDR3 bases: TGTGCCAGCAGTCCCATTTCCGGGAGGGACCAAGAGACCCAGTACTTC.

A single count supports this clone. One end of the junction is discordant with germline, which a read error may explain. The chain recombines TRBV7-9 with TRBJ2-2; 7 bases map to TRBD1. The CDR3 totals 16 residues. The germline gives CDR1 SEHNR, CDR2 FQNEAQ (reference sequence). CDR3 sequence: CSSSLSGTANTGELFF. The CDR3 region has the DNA TGTTCCAGCAGCTTATCCGGGACAGCCAACACCGGGGAGCTGTTTTTT.

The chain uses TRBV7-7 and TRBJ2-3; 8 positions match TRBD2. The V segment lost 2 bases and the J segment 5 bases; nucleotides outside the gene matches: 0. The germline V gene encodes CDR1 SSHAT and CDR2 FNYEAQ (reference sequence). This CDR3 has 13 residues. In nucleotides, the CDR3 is TGTGCCAGCAGCTTACTAGCGGGAGATACGCAGTATTTT. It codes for CASSLLAGDTQYF.

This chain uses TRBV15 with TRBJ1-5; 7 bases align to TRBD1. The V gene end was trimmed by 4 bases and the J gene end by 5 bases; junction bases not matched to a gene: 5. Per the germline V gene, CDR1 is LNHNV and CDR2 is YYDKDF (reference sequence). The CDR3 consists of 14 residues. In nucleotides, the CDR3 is TGTGCCACCAGCAAACAGGGGAAGGATCAGCCCCAGCATTTT. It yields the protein CATSKQGKDQPQHF.

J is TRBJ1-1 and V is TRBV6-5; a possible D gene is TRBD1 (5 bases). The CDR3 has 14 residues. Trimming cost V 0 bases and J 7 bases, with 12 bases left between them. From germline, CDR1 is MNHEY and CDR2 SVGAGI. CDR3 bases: TGTGCCAGCAGTTACTCACCCGCCAGGGATGAAGCTTTCTTT. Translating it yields CASSYSPARDEAFF.

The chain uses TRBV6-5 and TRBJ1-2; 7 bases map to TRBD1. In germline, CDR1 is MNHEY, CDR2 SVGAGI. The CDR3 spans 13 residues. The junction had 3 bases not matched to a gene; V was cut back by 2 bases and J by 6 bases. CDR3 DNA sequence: TGTGCCAGCAGTTACCTACAGGGGAATGGCTACACCTTC. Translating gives CASSYLQGNGYTF.

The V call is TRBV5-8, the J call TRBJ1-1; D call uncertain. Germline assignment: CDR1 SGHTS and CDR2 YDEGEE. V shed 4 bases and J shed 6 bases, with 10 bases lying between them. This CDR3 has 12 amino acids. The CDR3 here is CASSLEGPEAFF. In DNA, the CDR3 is TGTGCCAGCAGCCTAGAGGGCCCTGAAGCTTTCTTT.

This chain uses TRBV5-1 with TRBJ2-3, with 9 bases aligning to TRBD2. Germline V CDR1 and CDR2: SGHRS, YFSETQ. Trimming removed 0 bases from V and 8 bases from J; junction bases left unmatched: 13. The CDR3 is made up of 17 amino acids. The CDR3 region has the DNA TGCGCCAGCAGCTTGGGGGCTAGCGGGGCGGCCGGGGGTACGCAGTATTTT. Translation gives CASSLGASGAAGGTQYF.

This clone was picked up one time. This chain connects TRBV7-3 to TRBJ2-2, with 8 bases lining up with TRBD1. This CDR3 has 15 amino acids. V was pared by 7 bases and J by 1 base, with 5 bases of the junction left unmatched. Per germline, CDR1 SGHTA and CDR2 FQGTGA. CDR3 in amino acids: CASKPGTGNTGELFF. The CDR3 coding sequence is TGTGCCAGCAAGCCTGGGACAGGGAACACCGGGGAGCTGTTTTTT. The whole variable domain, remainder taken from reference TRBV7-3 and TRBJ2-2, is GAGVSQTPSNKVTEKGKYVELRCDPISGHTALYWYRQSLGQGPEFLIYFQGTGAADDSGLPNDRFFAVRPEGSVSTLKIQRTERGDSAVYLCASKPGTGNTGELFFGEGSRLTVL.

For the CDR3, the DNA is TGTGCCAGCAGCTTAATAACAGGGGGCTTGGGTGGCTACACCTTC. Translated, it gives CASSLITGGLGGYTF. The V and J genes are TRBV7-2 and TRBJ1-2; TRBD1 matches 9 bases. This CDR3 comprises 15 residues. Germline V lookup: CDR1 SGHTA, CDR2 FQGNSA. The trim removed 2 bases at V and 7 bases at J, leaving 8 bases unmatched. Combining the CDR3 with reference TRBV7-2 and TRBJ1-2 gives the whole variable domain GAGVSQSPSNKVTEKGKDVELRCDPISGHTALYWYRQSLGQGLEFLIYFQGNSAPDKSGLPSDRFSAERTGGSVSTLTIQRTQQEDSAVYLCASSLITGGLGGYTFGSGTRLTVV.

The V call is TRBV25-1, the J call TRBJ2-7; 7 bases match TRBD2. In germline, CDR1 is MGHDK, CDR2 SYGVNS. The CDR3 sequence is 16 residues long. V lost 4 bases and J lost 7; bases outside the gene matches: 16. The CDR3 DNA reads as TGTGCCAGCAGTGCCGGGGGGATAGCTGCTCCGGAAGAGCAGTACTTC. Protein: CASSAGGIAAPEEQYF.

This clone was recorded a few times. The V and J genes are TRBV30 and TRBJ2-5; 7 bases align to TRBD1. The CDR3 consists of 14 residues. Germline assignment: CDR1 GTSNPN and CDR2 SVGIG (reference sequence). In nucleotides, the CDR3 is TGTGCTTTCTCAAGGGGGCGGAATCAAGAGACCCAGTACTTC. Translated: CAFSRGRNQETQYF.

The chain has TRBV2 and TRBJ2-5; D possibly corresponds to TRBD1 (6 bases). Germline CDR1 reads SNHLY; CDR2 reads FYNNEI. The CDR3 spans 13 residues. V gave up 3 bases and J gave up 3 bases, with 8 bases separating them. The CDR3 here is CASSEDSEETQYF. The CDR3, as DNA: TGTGCCAGCAGTGAGGACAGCGAAGAGACCCAGTACTTC.

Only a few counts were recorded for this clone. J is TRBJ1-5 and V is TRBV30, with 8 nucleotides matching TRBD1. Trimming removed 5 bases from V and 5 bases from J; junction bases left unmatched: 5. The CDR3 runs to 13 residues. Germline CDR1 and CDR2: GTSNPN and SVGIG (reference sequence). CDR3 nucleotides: TGTGCCTGGCAGGGGGCAGTACATCAGCCCCAGCATTTT. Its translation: CAWQGAVHQPQHF.

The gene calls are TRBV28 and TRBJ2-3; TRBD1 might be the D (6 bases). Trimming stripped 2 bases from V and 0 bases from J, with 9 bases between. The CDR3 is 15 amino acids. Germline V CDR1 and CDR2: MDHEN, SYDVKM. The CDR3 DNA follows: TGTGCCAGCAGTTTAGGCAGGGGCAGCACAGATACGCAGTATTTT. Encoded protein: CASSLGRGSTDTQYF.

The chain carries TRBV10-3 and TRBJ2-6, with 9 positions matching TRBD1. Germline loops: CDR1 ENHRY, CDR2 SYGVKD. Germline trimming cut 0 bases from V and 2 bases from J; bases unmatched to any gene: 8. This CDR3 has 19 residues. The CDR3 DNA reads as TGTGCCATCAGTGAGTCGAGGGACAGGGCTGGGACTGGGGCCAACGTCCTGACTTTC. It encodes CAISESRDRAGTGANVLTF.

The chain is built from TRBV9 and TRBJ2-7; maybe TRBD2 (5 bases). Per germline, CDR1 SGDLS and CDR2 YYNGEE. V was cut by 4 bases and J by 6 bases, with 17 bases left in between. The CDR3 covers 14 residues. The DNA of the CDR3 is TGTGCCAGCAGCCCCGGAGGTGGGGTCGTCGAGCAGTACTTC. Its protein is CASSPGGGVVEQYF.

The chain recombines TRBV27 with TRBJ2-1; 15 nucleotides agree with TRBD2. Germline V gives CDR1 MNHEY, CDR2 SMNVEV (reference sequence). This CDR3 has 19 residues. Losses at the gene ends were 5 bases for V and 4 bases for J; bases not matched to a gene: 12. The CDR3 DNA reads TGTGCCAGCAGTCCCACTGGGACTAGCGGGAGGAGGGGGTACAATGAGCAGTTCTTC. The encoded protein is CASSPTGTSGRRGYNEQFF.

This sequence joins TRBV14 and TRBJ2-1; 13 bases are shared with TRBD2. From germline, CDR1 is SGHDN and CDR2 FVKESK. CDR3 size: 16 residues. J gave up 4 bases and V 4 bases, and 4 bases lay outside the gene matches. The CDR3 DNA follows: TGTGCCAGCAGCCGGAAACTAGCGGGAGGGTACAATGAGCAGTTCTTC. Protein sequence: CASSRKLAGGYNEQFF.

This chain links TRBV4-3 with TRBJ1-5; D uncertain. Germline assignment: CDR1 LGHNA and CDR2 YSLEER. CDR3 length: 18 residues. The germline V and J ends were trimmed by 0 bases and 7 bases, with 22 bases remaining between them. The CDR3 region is CASSQDAAGSLVTQPQHF. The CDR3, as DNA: TGCGCCAGCAGCCAAGATGCTGCGGGGAGCCTAGTTACCCAGCCCCAGCATTTT.

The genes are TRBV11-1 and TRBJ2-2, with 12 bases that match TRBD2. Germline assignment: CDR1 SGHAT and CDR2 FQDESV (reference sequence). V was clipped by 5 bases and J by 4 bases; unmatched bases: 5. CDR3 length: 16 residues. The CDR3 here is CASSRLAGVLTGELFF. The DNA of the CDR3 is TGTGCCAGCAGCAGACTAGCGGGGGTACTCACCGGGGAGCTGTTTTTT.

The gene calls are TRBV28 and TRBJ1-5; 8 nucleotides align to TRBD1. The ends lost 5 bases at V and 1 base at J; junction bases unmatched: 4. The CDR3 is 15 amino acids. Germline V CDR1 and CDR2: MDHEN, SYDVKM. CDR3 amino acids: CASSPQGESNQPQHF. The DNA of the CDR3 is TGTGCCAGCAGTCCACAGGGGGAGAGCAATCAGCCCCAGCATTTT.

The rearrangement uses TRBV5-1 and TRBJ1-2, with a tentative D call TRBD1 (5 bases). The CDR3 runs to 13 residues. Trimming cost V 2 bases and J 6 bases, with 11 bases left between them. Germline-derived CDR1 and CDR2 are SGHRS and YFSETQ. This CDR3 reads CASSLGAYDGYTF. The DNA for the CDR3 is TGCGCCAGCAGCTTAGGGGCCTATGATGGCTACACCTTC.

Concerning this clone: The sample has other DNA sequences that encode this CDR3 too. Here the CDR3 reads CASSLGQGRTEAFF. The DNA of the CDR3 is TGTGCCAGCAGCTTGGGTCAGGGTAGGACTGAAGCTTTCTTT. J is TRBJ1-1 and V is TRBV5-4, with D perhaps matching TRBD1 (5 bases). Germline assignment: CDR1 SGHNT and CDR2 YYREEE (reference sequence). The CDR3 totals 14 residues. Trimming stripped 0 bases from V and 5 bases from J, with 11 bases between.